What follows are 20 T cell receptor beta chains derived from one specimen sequenced in a study of blood T cell repertoires in COVID-19. Repertoires were generated with immunoSEQ multiplex PCR, while TCRdb's copy carries only in-frame clones and drops some. The data hold 140,000 to 150,000 clones, with approximately 80% observed a single time. Material: peripheral blood. The receptor set was obtained from a man between 60 and 75 years old with active or convalescent COVID-19.

The V call is TRBV29-1, the J call TRBJ1-1; TRBD1 might be the D (6 bases). This CDR3 spans 12 amino acids. Trimming removed 8 bases at V and 1 base at J, with 11 bases between. CDR1 and CDR2 from the germline V gene are SQVTM and ANQGSEA. CDR3 protein: CSYAQGNTEAFF. As DNA, the CDR3 is TGCAGCTACGCACAGGGGAACACTGAAGCTTTCTTT.

The V call is TRBV11-2, the J call TRBJ1-3, with D possibly being TRBD1 (6 bases). CDR3 length equals 15 residues. Germline loops: CDR1 SGHAT, CDR2 FQNNGV. The V end lost 3 bases, the J end lost 4 bases, and 13 bases lay between the germline ends. CDR3 in DNA: TGTGCCAGCAGCTTCTACGACAGGAACGGAAACACCATATATTTT. This sequence encodes CASSFYDRNGNTIYF.

This chain joins TRBV5-1 and TRBJ2-2, with TRBD1 as a possible D gene (5 bases). With 2 bases removed from V and 0 bases from J, the gap between germline ends came to 8 bases. The V gene's germline CDR1 is SGHRS and CDR2 YFSETQ. The CDR3 contains 15 residues. This CDR3 reads CASSFRTTNTGELFF. In DNA, the CDR3 is TGCGCCAGCAGCTTTCGGACAACGAACACCGGGGAGCTGTTTTTT.

This chain uses TRBV2 with TRBJ1-5; D remains unclear. Germline V gene lookup returns CDR1 SNHLY and CDR2 FYNNEI. The V end was cut by 5 bases, the J end by 6 bases, with 8 bases between. This CDR3 region has 12 residues. CDR3 sequence reads: CASSIFLQPQHF. As DNA, the CDR3 is TGTGCCAGCAGTATCTTTCTTCAGCCCCAGCATTTT. Full variable domain (missing parts from reference TRBV2 and TRBJ1-5): EPEVTQTPSHQVTQMGQEVILRCVPISNHLYFYWYRQILGQKVEFLVSFYNNEISEKSEIFDDQFSVERPDGSNFTLKIRSTKLEDSAMYFCASSIFLQPQHFGDGTRLSIL.

This clone appeared once. The rearrangement links TRBV7-9 to TRBJ2-2; 14 positions agree with TRBD2. Germline CDR1 and CDR2: SEHNR and FQNEAQ (reference sequence). The ends lost 4 bases at V and 3 bases at J; junction bases unmatched: 1. This CDR3 has 16 residues. CDR3 bases: TGTGCCAGCAGCTGGGGACTAGCGGGAGACACCGGGGAGCTGTTTTTT. Its translation: CASSWGLAGDTGELFF.

The V gene is TRBV19, the J gene TRBJ2-5; 10 bases agree with TRBD2. CDR1 and CDR2 from the germline V gene are LNHDA and SQIVND (reference sequence). CDR3 length: 16 residues. The ends lost 6 bases at V and 1 base at J; junction bases unmatched: 8. The DNA for the CDR3 is TGTGCCAGTAGCCGGGCGGTAGCGGGGGGCCAAGAGACCCAGTACTTC. It translates to CASSRAVAGGQETQYF.

The chain employs TRBV30 and TRBJ1-1; the D gene is possibly TRBD1 (6 bases). Deletions cut 1 base from V and 1 base from J, with 10 bases between. This CDR3 contains 14 residues. CDR1 is GTSNPN, CDR2 SVGIG, per germline (reference sequence). CDR3 protein: CAWSAQTGNTEAFF. The CDR3 region has the DNA TGTGCCTGGAGTGCTCAGACAGGGAACACTGAAGCTTTCTTT.

This clone came up a few times. The chain carries TRBV10-3 and TRBJ2-3; the match to TRBD2 covers 9 bases. J was trimmed by 5 bases and V by 7 bases; bases with no gene match: 7. Germline V lookup: CDR1 ENHRY, CDR2 SYGVKD. The CDR3 contains 14 residues. The CDR3 loop reads CAINRAGGLDTQYF. The CDR3 nucleotides are TGTGCCATCAATAGAGCGGGAGGACTAGATACGCAGTATTTT.

The chain joins TRBV5-1 to TRBJ2-1, with D perhaps TRBD1 (6 bases). Germline V gene sequence: CDR1 SGHRS, CDR2 YFSETQ. The V and J ends lost 5 bases and 4 bases respectively, with 16 bases between them. This CDR3 is 15 amino acids long. Written as DNA, the CDR3 is TGCGCCAGCAGTTATCCGGGACACGAATACAATGAGCAGTTCTTC. Amino acids: CASSYPGHEYNEQFF.

The V and J genes are TRBV24-1 and TRBJ1-2; maybe TRBD1 (5 bases). This CDR3 region has 12 residues. CDR1 and CDR2 from the germline V gene are KGHDR and SFDVKD. V lost 2 bases to trimming and J lost 6 bases, with 6 bases between them. The CDR3, as DNA: TGTGCCACCAGTGATTCGGGGGATGGCTACACCTTC. Residues: CATSDSGDGYTF.

The chain links TRBV7-2 to TRBJ2-5; 10 bases are shared with TRBD2. V lost 3 bases and J lost 1; bases outside the gene matches: 5. This CDR3 comprises 16 residues. Germline CDR1 is SGHTA and CDR2 is FQGNSA. CDR3 sequence reads: CASSLYPSGGQETQYF. For the CDR3, the DNA is TGTGCCAGCAGCTTGTACCCTAGCGGGGGCCAAGAGACCCAGTACTTC.

The CDR3 loop reads CASSLETQRGTEAFF. As DNA, the CDR3 is TGTGCCAGCAGCTTGGAAACCCAAAGGGGCACTGAAGCTTTCTTT. This rearrangement joins TRBV7-2 to TRBJ1-1; D is perhaps TRBD1 (5 bases). This CDR3 is 15 amino acids long. V was pared by 3 bases and J by 4 bases, with 15 bases between. Germline V CDR1 and CDR2: SGHTA, FQGNSA.

The V and J genes are TRBV2 and TRBJ2-4, with a weak D call TRBD2 (6 bases). CDR1 and CDR2 (germline): SNHLY, FYNNEI. V lost 6 bases, J lost 3 bases, and 18 bases lay in between. CDR3 length: 16 residues. The CDR3 sequence: CASSQDSGHYKNIQYF. CDR3 DNA: TGTGCCAGCAGCCAAGATAGCGGACATTACAAAAACATTCAGTACTTC.

The rearrangement joins TRBV10-1 to TRBJ2-1; D ambiguous. Trimming cost V 4 bases and J 4 bases, with 8 bases left between them. The CDR3 totals 13 residues. CDR1 WNHNN and CDR2 SYGVQD come from the germline V gene (reference sequence). CDR3 nucleotide sequence: TGCGCCAGCAGTGGTTCCGTATACAATGAGCAGTTCTTC. It codes for CASSGSVYNEQFF.

The chain links TRBV20-1 to TRBJ1-4, with 8 bases that match TRBD1. The junction had 6 bases not matched to a gene; V was cut back by 6 bases and J by 0 bases. Germline CDR1 is DFQATT and CDR2 is SNEGSKA (reference sequence). The CDR3 loop spans 15 amino acids. The CDR3 sequence: CSASGQGATNEKLFF. CDR3 coding DNA: TGCAGTGCAAGTGGACAGGGTGCAACTAATGAAAAACTGTTTTTT.

The chain uses TRBV7-2 and TRBJ1-2; TRBD1 aligns across 7 bases. Germline V gene sequence: CDR1 SGHTA, CDR2 FQGNSA. V was clipped by 4 bases and J by 8 bases; unmatched bases: 7. CDR3 length: 13 residues. The CDR3 nucleotides read TGTGCCAGCAGCTCGACAGGGCTGAGCGGCTACACCTTC. It translates to CASSSTGLSGYTF.

This rearrangement joins TRBV30 to TRBJ1-1; the D is unclear. This CDR3 comprises 15 residues. V was clipped by 3 bases and J by 0 bases, with 14 bases between them. Germline V lookup: CDR1 GTSNPN, CDR2 SVGIG (reference sequence). In nucleotides, the CDR3 is TGTGCCTGGAGCCCCTACCTAGGCATGAACACTGAAGCTTTCTTT. Protein: CAWSPYLGMNTEAFF.

The V gene is TRBV5-1, the J gene TRBJ2-7; weak D call: TRBD1 (6 bases). This CDR3 is 14 amino acids long. V was cut by 0 bases and J by 2 bases, with 9 bases left in between. CDR1 is SGHRS and CDR2 is YFSETQ in the germline V gene. CDR3 amino acids: CASSLGQAPYEQYF. The CDR3 DNA reads TGCGCCAGCAGCTTGGGACAGGCCCCCTACGAGCAGTACTTC.

The CDR3 coding sequence is TGTGCCAGCAGCCCGAGGCAGGGGAATGTTAATTCACCCCTCCACTTT. Translating it yields CASSPRQGNVNSPLHF. The chain links TRBV5-4 to TRBJ1-6; perhaps TRBD1 as D (6 bases). V lost 4 bases, J lost 6 bases, and 17 bases lay in between. This CDR3 is 16 amino acids long. The germline CDR1 and CDR2 sequences are SGHNT and YYREEE (reference sequence).

The chain couples TRBV19 to TRBJ1-2, with D maybe TRBD1 (6 bases). The CDR3 loop spans 17 amino acids. The ends were cut back, 2 bases at V and 6 bases at J, with 22 bases in the middle. The germline gives CDR1 LNHDA, CDR2 SQIVND (reference sequence). This CDR3 reads CASSISGTRTEMDGYTF. CDR3 DNA: TGTGCCAGTAGTATAAGTGGGACCAGGACAGAAATGGATGGCTACACCTTC.